These T cell receptor beta chains were read from a single sample in a study of T-cell reconstitution after alpha-beta-depleted transplantation in children. MiXCR, applied by TCRdb to the PCR reads, yields one record per CDR3 protein. The data hold around 360,000 distinct CDR3 sequences, with 10% to 13% observed a single time. Source: PBMCs from the stem cell graft donor, taken from the stem cell graft. The receptors derive from a human donor who donated a stem cell graft to a child with acute lymphoblastic leukemia. The CDR3 runs from the conserved cysteine through the conserved F or W.

CDR3: CASSRQDRGGSGANVLTF; length: 18; V: TRBV4-3; J: TRBJ2-6
CDR3: CASRPWGDNTEAFF; length: 14; V: TRBV7-9; J: TRBJ1-1
CDR3: CASTLVPRSTDTQYF; length: 15; V: TRBV7-2; J: TRBJ2-3
CDR3: CSVGAARDTQYF; length: 12; V: TRBV29-1; J: TRBJ2-3
CDR3: CASRLGAGTLNTGELFF; length: 17; V: TRBV5-6; J: TRBJ2-2
CDR3: CSAREPSSRNEQFF; length: 14; V: TRBV20-1; J: TRBJ2-1
CDR3: CASSFLGGSIPQPYNEQFF; length: 19; V: TRBV11-3; J: TRBJ2-1
CDR3: CASSQDPQGPWDEQFF; length: 16; V: TRBV4-3; J: TRBJ2-1
CDR3: CASSPPDNEQFF; length: 12; V: TRBV7-8; J: TRBJ2-1
CDR3: CSARDAGGPGSEQFF; length: 15; V: TRBV20-1; J: TRBJ2-1